One and the same sample provided the 12 T cell receptor beta chains below, sequenced in a study of Ad26.COV2.S vaccination and SARS-CoV-2 variants. Assay: immunoSEQ multiplex PCR; the TCRdb copy retains only in-frame clones and omits some. The data show a few hundred thousand clones, 80% to 90% seen once. The treatment is: roughly 20 received Ad26.COV2.S at low or high dose, single or two shots; 5 received placebo; per-sample allocation not given. Day 63 following the first vaccine or placebo injection was when the samples were taken. The material was peripheral blood, obtained in a trial of Ad26.COV2.S vaccine versus placebo. The receptors shown here come from a person aged 18-65 years who received the Ad26.COV2.S COVID-19 vaccine or a placebo.

The rearrangement links TRBV29-1 to TRBJ2-7, with 7 bases aligning to TRBD1. The CDR3 has 13 residues. Trimming at V came to 5 bases and at J to 0 bases, leaving 4 bases not matched to a gene. Germline V gene data show CDR1 as SQVTM and CDR2 as ANQGSEA. For the CDR3, the DNA is TGCAGCGTTCGGGGACAGTCCTCCTACGAGCAGTACTTC. Translation: CSVRGQSSYEQYF.

The V and J genes are TRBV7-2 and TRBJ2-2, with TRBD1 matching 12 bases. The J segment lost 6 bases and the V segment lost 6 bases, leaving 2 bases of the junction unmatched. The germline V gene encodes CDR1 SGHTA and CDR2 FQGNSA. CDR3 length equals 14 residues. The CDR3 bases are TGTGCCAGCAGGGGACAGGGGGCCCCCGGGGAGCTGTTTTTT. It is translated as CASRGQGAPGELFF.

The rearrangement links TRBV6-5 to TRBJ1-3; D is uncertain. CDR3 length equals 13 residues. Germline values: CDR1 MNHEY, CDR2 SVGAGI. V was shortened by 7 bases and J by 2 bases, with 9 bases between the two germline ends. As DNA, the CDR3 is TGTGCCAGCACTAGATTCCCTGGAAACACCATATATTTT. Translated: CASTRFPGNTIYF.

The chain couples TRBV13 to TRBJ2-7; D may be TRBD2 (5 bases). The CDR3 sequence is 12 residues long. CDR1 PRHDT and CDR2 FYEKMQ come from the germline V gene (reference sequence). Trimming stripped 5 bases from V and 4 bases from J, with 9 bases between. CDR3 sequence reads: CASSRGGYEQYF. The CDR3 nucleotides read TGTGCCAGCAGCCGAGGCGGGTACGAGCAGTACTTC.

This sequence joins TRBV7-8 and TRBJ2-1; maybe TRBD2 (5 bases). Trimming pared 2 bases from V and 0 bases from J, leaving 11 bases between. Germline lookup yields CDR1 SGHVS and CDR2 FQNEAQ. There are 16 residues in the CDR3. The chain's CDR3 is CASSLNGISSYNEQFF. CDR3 coding DNA: TGTGCCAGCAGCTTAAACGGGATTAGCTCCTACAATGAGCAGTTCTTC. Filled out from reference TRBV7-8 and TRBJ2-1, the complete variable domain reads GAGVSQSPRYKVAKRGQDVALRCDPISGHVSLFWYQQALGQGPEFLTYFQNEAQLDKSGLPSDRFFAERPEGSVSTLKIQRTQQEDSAVYLCASSLNGISSYNEQFFGPGTRLTVL.

The chain recombines TRBV20-1 with TRBJ2-7, with 7 bases matching TRBD2. The length of the CDR3 is 15 residues. Germline V gives CDR1 DFQATT, CDR2 SNEGSKA (reference sequence). V lost 3 bases, J lost 0 bases, and 8 bases stayed unmatched. CDR3 in DNA: TGCAGTGCTAGTGGTGTGGGAGGGAGCTCCTACGAGCAGTACTTC. It yields the protein CSASGVGGSSYEQYF.

The rearrangement links TRBV19 to TRBJ2-7; possible D gene TRBD2, 5 bases. V lost 7 bases, J lost 3 bases, and 19 bases lay in between. This CDR3 has 15 amino acids. The germline gives CDR1 LNHDA, CDR2 SQIVND (reference sequence). As DNA, the CDR3 is TGTGCCAGTACTGCCGGGGTGGGGTTAGTCTACGAGCAGTACTTC. This encodes CASTAGVGLVYEQYF.

The genes are TRBV21-1 and TRBJ1-5. TRBV21-1 represents a pseudogene. This CDR3 has 14 amino acids. CDR3 sequence (DNA): TGTGCCAGCAGCAGGACGGGGGATAATCAGCCCCAGCATTTT. Amino acid sequence: CASSRTGDNQPQHF.

The chain links TRBV5-1 to TRBJ2-5; maybe TRBD2 (6 bases). Germline CDR1 and CDR2: SGHRS and YFSETQ. The CDR3 loop spans 14 amino acids. V gave up 2 bases and J gave up 5 bases, with 13 bases separating them. CDR3 amino acids: CASSFGTAGETQYF. In DNA, the CDR3 is TGCGCCAGCAGCTTCGGTACAGCGGGCGAGACCCAGTACTTC.

The chain combines TRBV10-3 with TRBJ2-1; TRBD2 matches at 7 bases. The germline V gene encodes CDR1 ENHRY and CDR2 SYGVKD. The length of the CDR3 is 14 residues. The trim removed 0 bases at V and 6 bases at J, leaving 2 bases unmatched. CDR3 in DNA: TGTGCCATCAGTGAGTCAGCGGGACGCAATGAGCAGTTCTTC. Its protein is CAISESAGRNEQFF.

V is TRBV5-4 and J is TRBJ2-5, with D possibly being TRBD1 or TRBD2 (5 bases each). Germline V gene data show CDR1 as SGHNT and CDR2 as YYREEE (reference sequence). Trimming stripped 3 bases from V and 3 bases from J, with 15 bases between. This CDR3 region has 15 residues. The CDR3 is CASSSPGTGKETQYF. The CDR3 DNA is TGTGCCAGCAGCTCGCCCGGGACGGGGAAAGAGACCCAGTACTTC.

J is TRBJ2-7 and V is TRBV6-5; TRBD1 might be the D (7 bases). V dropped 8 bases and J dropped 4 bases, with 12 bases sitting between them. From germline, CDR1 is MNHEY and CDR2 SVGAGI. The CDR3 has 12 residues. CDR3 sequence reads: CASAAGGYEQYF. The CDR3 DNA reads TGTGCCAGCGCGGCAGGGGGGTACGAGCAGTACTTC.